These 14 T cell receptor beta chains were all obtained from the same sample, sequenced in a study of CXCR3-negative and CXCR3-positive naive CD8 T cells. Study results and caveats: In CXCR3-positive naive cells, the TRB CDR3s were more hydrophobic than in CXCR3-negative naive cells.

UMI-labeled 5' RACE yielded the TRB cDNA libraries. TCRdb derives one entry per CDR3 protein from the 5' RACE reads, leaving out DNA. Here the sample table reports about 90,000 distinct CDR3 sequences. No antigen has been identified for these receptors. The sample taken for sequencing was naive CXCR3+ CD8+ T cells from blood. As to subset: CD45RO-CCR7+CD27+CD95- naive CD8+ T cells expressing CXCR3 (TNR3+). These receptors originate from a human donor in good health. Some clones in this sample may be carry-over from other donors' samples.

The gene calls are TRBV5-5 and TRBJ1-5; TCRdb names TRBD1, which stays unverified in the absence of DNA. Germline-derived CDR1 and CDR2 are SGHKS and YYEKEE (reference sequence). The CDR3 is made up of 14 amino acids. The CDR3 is CASSPNEGNQPQHF.

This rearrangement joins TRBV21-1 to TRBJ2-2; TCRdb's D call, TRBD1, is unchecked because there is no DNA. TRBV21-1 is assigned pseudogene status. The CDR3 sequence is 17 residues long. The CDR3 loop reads CASSKCSKTGHPGELFF.

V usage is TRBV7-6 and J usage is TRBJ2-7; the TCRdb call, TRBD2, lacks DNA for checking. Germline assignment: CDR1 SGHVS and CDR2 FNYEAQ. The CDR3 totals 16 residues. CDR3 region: CASSSGTSGNPYEQYF.

CDR3 in amino acids: CARRSAYEMNTEAFF. The chain recombines TRBV28 with TRBJ1-1. Germline V CDR1 and CDR2: MDHEN, SYDVKM. The CDR3 is 15 amino acids.

The CDR3 reads CASSLDRDTQYF. The chain combines TRBV7-9 with TRBJ2-3. Germline V gene data show CDR1 as SEHNR and CDR2 as FQNEAQ (reference sequence). CDR3 length equals 12 residues. Filled out from reference TRBV7-9 and TRBJ2-3, the complete variable domain reads DTGVSQNPRHKITKRGQNVTFRCDPISEHNRLYWYRQTLGQGPEFLTYFQNEAQLEKSRLLSDRFSAERPKGSFSTLEIQRTEQGDSAMYLCASSLDRDTQYFGPGTRLTVL.

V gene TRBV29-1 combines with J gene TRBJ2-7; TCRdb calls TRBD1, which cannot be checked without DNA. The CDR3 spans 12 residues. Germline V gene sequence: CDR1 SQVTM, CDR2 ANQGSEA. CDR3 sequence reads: CSVFRDTYEQYF.

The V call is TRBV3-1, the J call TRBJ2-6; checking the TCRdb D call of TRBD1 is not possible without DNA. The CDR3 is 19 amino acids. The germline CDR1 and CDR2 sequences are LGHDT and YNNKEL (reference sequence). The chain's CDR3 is CASSQGPGQDTSGANVLTF.

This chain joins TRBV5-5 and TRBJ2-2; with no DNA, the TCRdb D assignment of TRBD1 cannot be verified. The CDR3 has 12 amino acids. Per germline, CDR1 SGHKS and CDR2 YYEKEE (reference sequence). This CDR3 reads CASSSLDGELFF.

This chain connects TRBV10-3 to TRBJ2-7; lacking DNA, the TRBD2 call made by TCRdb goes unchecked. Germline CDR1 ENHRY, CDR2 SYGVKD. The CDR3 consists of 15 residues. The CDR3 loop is CANGLAGASSYEQYF.

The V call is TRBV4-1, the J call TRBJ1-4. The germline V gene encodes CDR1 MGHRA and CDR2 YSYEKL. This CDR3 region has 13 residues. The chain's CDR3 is CASSQEGLEKLFF.

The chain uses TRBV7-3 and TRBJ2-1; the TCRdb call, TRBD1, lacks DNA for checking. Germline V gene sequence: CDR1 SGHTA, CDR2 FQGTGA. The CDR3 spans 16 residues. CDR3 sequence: CASSSGGHYSYNEQFF.

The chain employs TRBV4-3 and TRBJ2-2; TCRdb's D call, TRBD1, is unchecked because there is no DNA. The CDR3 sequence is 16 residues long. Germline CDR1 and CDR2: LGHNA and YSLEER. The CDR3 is CASSQAFPDRPGELFF.

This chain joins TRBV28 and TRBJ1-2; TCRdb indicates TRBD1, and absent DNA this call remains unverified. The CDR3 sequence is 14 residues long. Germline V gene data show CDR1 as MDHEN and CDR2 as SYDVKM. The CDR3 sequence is CASSLTGSGYGYTF.

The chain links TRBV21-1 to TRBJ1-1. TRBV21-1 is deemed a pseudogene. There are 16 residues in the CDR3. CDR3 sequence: CASSPEENVLNTEAFF.